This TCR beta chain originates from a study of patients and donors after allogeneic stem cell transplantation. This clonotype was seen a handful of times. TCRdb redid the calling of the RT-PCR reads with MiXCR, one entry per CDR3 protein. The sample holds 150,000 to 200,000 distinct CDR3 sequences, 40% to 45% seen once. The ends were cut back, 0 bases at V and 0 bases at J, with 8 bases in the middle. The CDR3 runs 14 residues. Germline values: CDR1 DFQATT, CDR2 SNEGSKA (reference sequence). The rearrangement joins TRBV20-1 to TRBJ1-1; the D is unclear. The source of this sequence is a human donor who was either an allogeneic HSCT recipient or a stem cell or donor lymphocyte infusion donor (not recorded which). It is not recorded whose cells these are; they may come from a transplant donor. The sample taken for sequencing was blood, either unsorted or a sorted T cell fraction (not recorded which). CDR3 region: CSAREIGMNTEAFF. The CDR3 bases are TGCAGTGCTAGAGAGATAGGGATGAACACTGAAGCTTTCTTT.